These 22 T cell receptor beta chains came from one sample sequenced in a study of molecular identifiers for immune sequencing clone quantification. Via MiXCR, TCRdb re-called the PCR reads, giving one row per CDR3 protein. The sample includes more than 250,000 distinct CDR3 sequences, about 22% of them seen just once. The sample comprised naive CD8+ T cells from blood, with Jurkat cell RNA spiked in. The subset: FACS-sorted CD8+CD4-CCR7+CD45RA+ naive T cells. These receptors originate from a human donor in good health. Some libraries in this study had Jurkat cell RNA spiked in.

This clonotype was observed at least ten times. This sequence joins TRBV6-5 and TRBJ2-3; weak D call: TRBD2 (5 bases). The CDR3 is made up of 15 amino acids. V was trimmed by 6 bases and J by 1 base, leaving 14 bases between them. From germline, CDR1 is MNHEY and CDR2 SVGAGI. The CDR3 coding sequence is TGTGCCAGCAGCAGCGGTGGAGTTGGCACAGATACGCAGTATTTT. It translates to CASSSGGVGTDTQYF.

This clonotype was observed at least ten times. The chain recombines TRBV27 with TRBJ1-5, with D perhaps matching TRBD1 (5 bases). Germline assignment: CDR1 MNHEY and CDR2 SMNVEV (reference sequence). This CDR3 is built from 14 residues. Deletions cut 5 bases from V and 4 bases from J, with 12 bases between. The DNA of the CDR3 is TGTGCCAGCAGTCGGCAGGGCCGGAATCAGCCCCAGCATTTT. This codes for CASSRQGRNQPQHF.

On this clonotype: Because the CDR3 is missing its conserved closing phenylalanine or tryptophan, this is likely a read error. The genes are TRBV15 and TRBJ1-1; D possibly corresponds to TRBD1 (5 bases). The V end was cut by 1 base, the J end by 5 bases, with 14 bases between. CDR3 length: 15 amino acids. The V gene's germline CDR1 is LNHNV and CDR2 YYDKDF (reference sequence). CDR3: CATSRGAGWGTEAFS. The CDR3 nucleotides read TGTGCCACCAGCAGAGGGGCAGGGTGGGGGACTGAAGCTTTCTCT.

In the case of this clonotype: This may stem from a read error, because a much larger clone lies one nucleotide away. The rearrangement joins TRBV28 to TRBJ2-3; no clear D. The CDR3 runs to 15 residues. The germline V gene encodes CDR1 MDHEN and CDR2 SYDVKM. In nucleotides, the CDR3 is TGTGCCAGCAGTTCTCCCACCCTCAACACAAATACGCAGTATTTT. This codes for CASSSPTLNTNTQYF. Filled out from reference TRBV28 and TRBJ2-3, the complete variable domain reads DVKVTQSSRYLVKRTGEKVFLECVQDMDHENMFWYRQDPGLGLRLIYFSYDVKMKEKGDIPEGYSVSREKKERFSLILESASTNQTSMYLCASSSPTLNTNTQYFGPGTRLTVL.

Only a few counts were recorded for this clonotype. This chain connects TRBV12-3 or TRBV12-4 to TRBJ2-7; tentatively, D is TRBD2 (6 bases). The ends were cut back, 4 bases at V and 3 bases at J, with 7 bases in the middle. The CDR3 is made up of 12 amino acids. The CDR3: CASSWGVYEQYF. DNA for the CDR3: TGTGCCAGCAGTTGGGGGGTCTACGAGCAGTACTTC.

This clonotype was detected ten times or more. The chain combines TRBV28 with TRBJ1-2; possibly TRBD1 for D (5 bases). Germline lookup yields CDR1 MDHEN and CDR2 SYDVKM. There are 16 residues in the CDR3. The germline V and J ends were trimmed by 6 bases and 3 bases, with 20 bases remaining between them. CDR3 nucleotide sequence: TGTGCCAGCAGCTCTCTGGGGGTCTGGGGTTACTATGGCTACACCTTC. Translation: CASSSLGVWGYYGYTF.

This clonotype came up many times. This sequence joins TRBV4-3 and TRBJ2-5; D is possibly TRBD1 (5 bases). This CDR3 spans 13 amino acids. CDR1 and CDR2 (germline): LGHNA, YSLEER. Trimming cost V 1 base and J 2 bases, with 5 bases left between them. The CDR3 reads CASSQGQQETQYF. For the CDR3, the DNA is TGCGCCAGCAGCCAAGGACAGCAAGAGACCCAGTACTTC.

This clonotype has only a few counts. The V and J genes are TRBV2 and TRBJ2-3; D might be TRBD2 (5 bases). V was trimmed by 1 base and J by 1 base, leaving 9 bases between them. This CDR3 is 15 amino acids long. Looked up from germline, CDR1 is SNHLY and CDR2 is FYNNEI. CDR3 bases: TGTGCCAGCAGTGAAGGTGGCGGGCGCACAGATACGCAGTATTTT. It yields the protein CASSEGGGRTDTQYF. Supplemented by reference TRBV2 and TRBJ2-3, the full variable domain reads EPEVTQTPSHQVTQMGQEVILRCVPISNHLYFYWYRQILGQKVEFLVSFYNNEISEKSEIFDDQFSVERPDGSNFTLKIRSTKLEDSAMYFCASSEGGGRTDTQYFGPGTRLTVL.

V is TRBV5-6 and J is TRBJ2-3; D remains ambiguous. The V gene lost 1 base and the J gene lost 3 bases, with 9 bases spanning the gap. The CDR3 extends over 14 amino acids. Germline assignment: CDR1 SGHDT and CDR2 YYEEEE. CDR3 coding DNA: TGTGCCAGCAGCTTGAGAGGACCGACAGATACGCAGTATTTT. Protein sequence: CASSLRGPTDTQYF.

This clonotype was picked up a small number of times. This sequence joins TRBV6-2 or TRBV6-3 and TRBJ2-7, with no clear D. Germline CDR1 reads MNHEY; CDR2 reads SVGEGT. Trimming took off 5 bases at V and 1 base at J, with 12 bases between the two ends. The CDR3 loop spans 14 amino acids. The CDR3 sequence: CASSHGLSSYEQYF. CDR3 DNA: TGTGCCAGCAGTCACGGCTTGAGTTCCTACGAGCAGTACTTC.

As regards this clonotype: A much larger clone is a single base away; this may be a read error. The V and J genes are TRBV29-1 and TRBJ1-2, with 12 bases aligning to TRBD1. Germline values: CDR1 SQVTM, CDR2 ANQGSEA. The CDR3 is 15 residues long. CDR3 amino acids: CNVEGQGAQAYGYTF. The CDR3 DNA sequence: TGCAACGTTGAGGGACAGGGGGCGCAGGCCTATGGCTACACCTTC. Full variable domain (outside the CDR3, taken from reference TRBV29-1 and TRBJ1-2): SAVISQKPSRDICQRGTSLTIQCQVDSQVTMMFWYRQQPGQSLTLIATANQGSEATYESGFVIDKFPISRPNLTFSTLTVSNMSPEDSSIYLCNVEGQGAQAYGYTFGSGTRLTVV.

As DNA, the CDR3 is TGTGCCAGCAGCTTAGGGGGCACAGTCTACACCTTC. Translated, it gives CASSLGGTVYTF. The chain combines TRBV7-6 with TRBJ1-2, with a possible D match to TRBD1 (5 bases). The CDR3 has 12 amino acids. Germline CDR1 and CDR2: SGHVS and FNYEAQ. The V end lost 1 base, the J end lost 10 bases, and 10 bases lay between the germline ends.

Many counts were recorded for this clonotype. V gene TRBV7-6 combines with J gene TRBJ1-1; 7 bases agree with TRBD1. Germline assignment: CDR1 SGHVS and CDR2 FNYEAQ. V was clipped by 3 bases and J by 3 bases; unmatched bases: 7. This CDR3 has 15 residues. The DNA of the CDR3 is TGTGCCAGCAGCTTGGGAGGGGGCGGTTACACTGAAGCTTTCTTT. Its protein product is CASSLGGGGYTEAFF. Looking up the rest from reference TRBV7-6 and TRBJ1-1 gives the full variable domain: GAGVSQSPRYKVTKRGQDVALRCDPISGHVSLYWYRQALGQGPEFLTYFNYEAQQDKSGLPNDRFSAERPEGSISTLTIQRTEQRDSAMYRCASSLGGGGYTEAFFGQGTRLTVV.

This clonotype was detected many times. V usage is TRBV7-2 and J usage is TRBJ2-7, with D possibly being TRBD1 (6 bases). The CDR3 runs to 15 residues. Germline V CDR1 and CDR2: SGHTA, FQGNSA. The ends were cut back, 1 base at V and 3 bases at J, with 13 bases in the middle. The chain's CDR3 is CASSLDLNRDYEQYF. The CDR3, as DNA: TGTGCCAGCAGCTTAGATCTTAACAGGGACTACGAGCAGTACTTC.

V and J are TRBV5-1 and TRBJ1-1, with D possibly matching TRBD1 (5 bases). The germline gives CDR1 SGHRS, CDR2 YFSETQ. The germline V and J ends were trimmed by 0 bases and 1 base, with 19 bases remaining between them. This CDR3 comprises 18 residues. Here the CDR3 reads CASSLGIRGDAGNTEAFF. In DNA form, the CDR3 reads TGCGCCAGCAGCTTGGGTATTCGGGGGGACGCCGGGAACACTGAAGCTTTCTTT.

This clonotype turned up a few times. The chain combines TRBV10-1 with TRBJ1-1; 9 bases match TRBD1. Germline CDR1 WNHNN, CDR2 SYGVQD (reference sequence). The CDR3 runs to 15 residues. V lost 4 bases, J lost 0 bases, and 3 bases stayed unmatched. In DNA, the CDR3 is TGCGCCAGCAGTGTCGGGACAGGGCTGAACACTGAAGCTTTCTTT. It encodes CASSVGTGLNTEAFF.

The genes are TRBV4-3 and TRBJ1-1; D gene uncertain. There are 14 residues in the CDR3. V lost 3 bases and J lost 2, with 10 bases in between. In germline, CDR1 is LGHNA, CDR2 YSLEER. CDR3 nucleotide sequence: TGCGCCAGCAGCCAGGACGGGTCAAACACTGAAGCTTTCTTT. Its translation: CASSQDGSNTEAFF.

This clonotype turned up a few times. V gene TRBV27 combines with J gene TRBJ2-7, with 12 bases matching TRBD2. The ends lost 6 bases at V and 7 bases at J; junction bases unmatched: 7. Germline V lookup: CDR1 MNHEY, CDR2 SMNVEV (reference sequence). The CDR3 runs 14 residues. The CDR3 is CASRGLAGGGEQYF. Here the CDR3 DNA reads TGTGCCAGCAGGGGACTAGCGGGCGGAGGAGAGCAGTACTTC.

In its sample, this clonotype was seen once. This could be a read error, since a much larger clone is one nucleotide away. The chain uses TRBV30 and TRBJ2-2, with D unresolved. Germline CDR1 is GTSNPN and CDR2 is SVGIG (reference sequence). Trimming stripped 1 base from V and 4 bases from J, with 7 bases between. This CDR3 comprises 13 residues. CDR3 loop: CAWSAALTGELFF. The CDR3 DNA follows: TGTGCCTGGAGTGCGGCTCTCACCGGGGAGCTGTTTTTT.

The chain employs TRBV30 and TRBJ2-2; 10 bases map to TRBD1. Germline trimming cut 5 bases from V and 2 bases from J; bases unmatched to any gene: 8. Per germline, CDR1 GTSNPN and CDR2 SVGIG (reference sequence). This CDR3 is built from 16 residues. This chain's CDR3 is CAWDLGQGFNTGELFF. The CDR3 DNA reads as TGTGCCTGGGACCTGGGACAGGGGTTCAACACCGGGGAGCTGTTTTTT.

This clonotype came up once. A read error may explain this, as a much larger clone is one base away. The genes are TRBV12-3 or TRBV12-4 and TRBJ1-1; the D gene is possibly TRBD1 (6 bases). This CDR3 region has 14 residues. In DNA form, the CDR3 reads TGTGCCAGCAGTTTAAACAGGGTGGGCACTGAAGCTTCCTTT. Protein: CASSLNRVGTEASF.

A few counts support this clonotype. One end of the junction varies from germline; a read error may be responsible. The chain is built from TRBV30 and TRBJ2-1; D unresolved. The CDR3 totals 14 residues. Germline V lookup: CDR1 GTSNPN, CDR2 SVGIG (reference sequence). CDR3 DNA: TGTGCCTGGAAGGTCAGCCGCTCCTACAATGAGGAGTTCTTC. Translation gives CAWKVSRSYNEEFF.